The 10 T cell receptor beta chains listed next were all sequenced from one sample in a study of blood T cell repertoires in COVID-19. TCRdb's copy holds only in-frame clones and misses some; the assay was immunoSEQ multiplex PCR. This table has 200,000 to 250,000 clones, around 88% appearing once. Sequenced: peripheral blood. The receptors were gathered from a man aged 18 to 29 with active or convalescent COVID-19.

J is TRBJ2-7 and V is TRBV19; D is perhaps TRBD2 (5 bases). This CDR3 has 13 amino acids. Germline CDR1 LNHDA, CDR2 SQIVND (reference sequence). Deletions cut 5 bases from V and 7 bases from J, with 15 bases between. For the CDR3, the DNA is TGTGCCAGTAGTCCATCTGGCCCGGGAGAGCAGTACTTC. Protein: CASSPSGPGEQYF.

The chain couples TRBV12-5 to TRBJ1-1, with 8 bases fitting TRBD1. Trimming removed 1 base from V and 5 bases from J; junction bases left unmatched: 6. The CDR3 is 15 amino acids. CDR1 is LGHNT, CDR2 FRNRAP, per germline. CDR3: CASGLGTGLRTEAFF. CDR3 nucleotides: TGTGCTAGTGGTTTGGGGACAGGGCTGCGGACTGAAGCTTTCTTT.

The chain combines TRBV4-2 with TRBJ1-5; 9 bases map to TRBD1. CDR3 size: 15 residues. Germline V CDR1 and CDR2: LGHNA, YNFKEQ. Trimming cost V 4 bases and J 6 bases; bases outside gene matches: 7. The CDR3 protein is CASSPGTGQVQPQHF. The CDR3 DNA reads TGTGCCAGCAGCCCGGGGACAGGGCAGGTTCAGCCCCAGCATTTT.

CDR3 nucleotides: TGTGCCAGCAGTTCTTTCCTTGACAGGGGGGAGCGGGCTTTCTTT. Protein sequence: CASSSFLDRGERAFF. The V gene is TRBV6-5, the J gene TRBJ1-1; 9 nucleotides agree with TRBD1. Germline loops: CDR1 MNHEY, CDR2 SVGAGI. CDR3 length: 15 residues. Unmatched junction bases numbered 14, after V lost 4 bases and J lost 11 bases.

The CDR3 DNA follows: TGTGCCAGCAGCCCCACAGGGGAGAACACTGAAGCTTTCTTT. This gives the protein CASSPTGENTEAFF. V gene TRBV3-1 (or the pseudogene TRBV3-2) combines with J gene TRBJ1-1; 7 bases are shared with TRBD1. Germline CDR1 reads LGHDT; CDR2 reads YNNKEL (reference sequence). The V segment lost 4 bases and the J segment 1 base; nucleotides outside the gene matches: 3. The CDR3 runs to 14 residues.

The chain is built from TRBV7-8 and TRBJ1-6; D is possibly TRBD1 (5 bases). V was trimmed by 7 bases and J by 7 bases, leaving 14 bases between them. This CDR3 spans 14 amino acids. CDR1 and CDR2 (germline): SGHVS, FQNEAQ. CDR3 sequence (DNA): TGTGCCAGCACAGGGAGGTTATTGAATTCACCCCTCCACTTT. This translates into CASTGRLLNSPLHF.

This clone was counted a single time. The V call is TRBV29-1, the J call TRBJ2-1; weak D call: TRBD1 (6 bases). Germline V gene sequence: CDR1 SQVTM, CDR2 ANQGSEA. The CDR3 has 15 residues. V lost 6 bases to trimming and J lost 0 bases, with 15 bases between them. For the CDR3, the DNA is TGCAGCGTGAGGGGGAGTACACACTCCTACAATGAGCAGTTCTTC. This encodes CSVRGSTHSYNEQFF.

The chain uses TRBV5-6 and TRBJ1-5; no firm D call. CDR1 SGHDT and CDR2 YYEEEE come from the germline V gene. The CDR3 runs 15 residues. V lost 1 base and J 3 bases, leaving 11 bases between the germline ends. In nucleotides, the CDR3 is TGTGCCAGCAGCTTGATGCGGGCTTCCAATCAGCCCCAGCATTTT. Its protein is CASSLMRASNQPQHF.

The V and J genes are TRBV10-2 and TRBJ1-3, with TRBD1 matching 9 bases. J gave up 0 bases and V 1 base, and 10 bases lay outside the gene matches. The CDR3 is made up of 19 amino acids. Germline-derived CDR1 and CDR2 are WSHSY and SAAADI. The chain's CDR3 is CASSEWRQGVKLSGNTIYF. CDR3 nucleotide sequence: TGCGCCAGCAGTGAGTGGAGACAGGGGGTGAAGCTCTCTGGAAACACCATATATTTT.

This chain uses TRBV7-9 with TRBJ1-4; D is uncertain. V lost 3 bases to trimming and J lost 4 bases, with 15 bases between them. There are 16 residues in the CDR3. Germline CDR1 reads SEHNR; CDR2 reads FQNEAQ (reference sequence). CDR3 in DNA: TGTGCCAGCAGCTTCGAGGGCACAGCCCTTAATGAAAAACTGTTTTTT. Its translation is CASSFEGTALNEKLFF.